Listed below are T cell receptor beta chains from one sample, sequenced in a study of beta chain features in type 1 diabetes. Generated by immunoSEQ multiplex PCR, the TCRdb table keeps only in-frame clones and is missing some. The sample records about 470,000 clones, around 30% being singletons. The specimen was naive CD4+ T cells from blood. The receptors stem from a man younger than 35 in good health. Both conserved end residues are part of each CDR3. Each record gives: CDR3 DNA, CDR3 protein, D gene, V gene, clone size, CDR3 length, J gene. The D gene is left open where the match is weak. Size values are once, few and many counts, or a class for expanded clones, and some rows have none.

CDR3 DNA: TGCGCCAGCAGCCATCTAGCGGGAGAAAGTAACGAGCAGTACTTC; CDR3 protein: CASSHLAGESNEQYF; D gene: TRBD2; V gene: TRBV5-1; clone size: few; CDR3 length: 15; J gene: TRBJ2-7
CDR3 DNA: TGTGCCAGCAGTTTATTTGGTTGGCAGTTCTTC; CDR3 protein: CASSLFGWQFF; D gene: .; V gene: TRBV28; clone size: .; CDR3 length: 11; J gene: TRBJ2-1
CDR3 DNA: TGTGCCAGCAGCTTGGCGGGAGGGCCGGGAGAGACCCAGTACTTC; CDR3 protein: CASSLAGGPGETQYF; D gene: TRBD2; V gene: TRBV5-4; clone size: .; CDR3 length: 15; J gene: TRBJ2-5
CDR3 DNA: TGCGCCAGCAGATTGACAGGGGCCATCCAAGAGACCCAGTACTTC; CDR3 protein: CASRLTGAIQETQYF; D gene: TRBD1; V gene: TRBV5-1; clone size: .; CDR3 length: 15; J gene: TRBJ2-5
CDR3 DNA: TGTGCCAGCGGGGCGGAAGGGCGCTACACCTTC; CDR3 protein: CASGAEGRYTF; D gene: .; V gene: TRBV7-9; clone size: few; CDR3 length: 11; J gene: TRBJ1-2
CDR3 DNA: TGTGCCTGGAGTCTCGCATACACTGAAGCTTTCTTT; CDR3 protein: CAWSLAYTEAFF; D gene: .; V gene: TRBV30; clone size: .; CDR3 length: 12; J gene: TRBJ1-1
CDR3 DNA: TGTGCCACCAGCAGAGATTACAGGGACTACGAGCAGTACTTC; CDR3 protein: CATSRDYRDYEQYF; D gene: .; V gene: TRBV15; clone size: few; CDR3 length: 14; J gene: TRBJ2-7
CDR3 DNA: TGTGCCAGTATTTTAGCGGGAGGAACAGATACGCAGTATTTT; CDR3 protein: CASILAGGTDTQYF; D gene: TRBD2; V gene: TRBV19; clone size: few; CDR3 length: 14; J gene: TRBJ2-3
CDR3 DNA: TGCGCCAGCAGCTTGTCAGTAAGCTATCCCAATGAGCAGTTCTTC; CDR3 protein: CASSLSVSYPNEQFF; D gene: .; V gene: TRBV5-1; clone size: .; CDR3 length: 15; J gene: TRBJ2-1
CDR3 DNA: TGCAGCGTTCGGACTAGCGGGAGCACAGATACGCAGTATTTT; CDR3 protein: CSVRTSGSTDTQYF; D gene: TRBD2; V gene: TRBV29-1; clone size: few; CDR3 length: 14; J gene: TRBJ2-3
CDR3 DNA: TGTGCCAGTAGCCCGAGGCTGAACACTGAAGCTTTCTTT; CDR3 protein: CASSPRLNTEAFF; D gene: .; V gene: TRBV19; clone size: .; CDR3 length: 13; J gene: TRBJ1-1
CDR3 DNA: TGCAGCGTGATGTCAACGGGGCCCAACACTGAAGCTTTCTTT; CDR3 protein: CSVMSTGPNTEAFF; D gene: .; V gene: TRBV29-1; clone size: .; CDR3 length: 14; J gene: TRBJ1-1
CDR3 DNA: TGTGCCAGTAGTACGGACACCCGGGGCACTGAAGCTTTCTTT; CDR3 protein: CASSTDTRGTEAFF; D gene: .; V gene: TRBV19; clone size: .; CDR3 length: 14; J gene: TRBJ1-1
CDR3 DNA: TGTGCCAGCCGGGACAGGGTTGGGGAAAGTGCGGCCCAGTACTTC; CDR3 protein: CASRDRVGESAAQYF; D gene: TRBD1; V gene: TRBV25-1; clone size: few; CDR3 length: 15; J gene: TRBJ2-5
CDR3 DNA: TGCAGCGCCAGGACAGGGTTCGACGAGCAGTACTTC; CDR3 protein: CSARTGFDEQYF; D gene: TRBD1; V gene: TRBV29-1; clone size: few; CDR3 length: 12; J gene: TRBJ2-7
CDR3 DNA: TGCAGCGTTGAAAACGGTTACGAGCAGTACTTC; CDR3 protein: CSVENGYEQYF; D gene: .; V gene: TRBV29-1; clone size: few; CDR3 length: 11; J gene: TRBJ2-7
CDR3 DNA: TGTGCCTGGGATCCTGGCCGACAAATAACCGGGACAGCGATTAACTATGGCTACACCTTC; CDR3 protein: CAWDPGRQITGTAINYGYTF; D gene: TRBD1; V gene: TRBV30; clone size: .; CDR3 length: 20; J gene: TRBJ1-2
CDR3 DNA: TGTGCCAGCAGCACTAGCGGGGCCTCCTACGAGCAGTACTTC; CDR3 protein: CASSTSGASYEQYF; D gene: TRBD2; V gene: TRBV9; clone size: few; CDR3 length: 14; J gene: TRBJ2-7
CDR3 DNA: TGCAGCGTCCCGAATAGCGGGACCAGCAGCTCCTACAATGAGCAGTTCTTC; CDR3 protein: CSVPNSGTSSSYNEQFF; D gene: TRBD2; V gene: TRBV29-1; clone size: few; CDR3 length: 17; J gene: TRBJ2-1
CDR3 DNA: TGTGCCAGCAGTCCAAGACTAGCGGGAGACTCTGGGGCCAACGTCCTGACTTTC; CDR3 protein: CASSPRLAGDSGANVLTF; D gene: TRBD2; V gene: TRBV7-6; clone size: .; CDR3 length: 18; J gene: TRBJ2-6
CDR3 DNA: TGTGCCAGCAGCGTACAAGGCCAGCAAGAGACCCAGTACTTC; CDR3 protein: CASSVQGQQETQYF; D gene: .; V gene: TRBV9; clone size: few; CDR3 length: 14; J gene: TRBJ2-5
CDR3 DNA: TGTGCCAGCAGTCAAAGACAGGCTCCATTTTACGAGCAGTACTTC; CDR3 protein: CASSQRQAPFYEQYF; D gene: .; V gene: TRBV27; clone size: .; CDR3 length: 15; J gene: TRBJ2-7
CDR3 DNA: TGTGCCAGTAGTGAACGGACTAGATCCTACGAGCAGTACTTC; CDR3 protein: CASSERTRSYEQYF; D gene: TRBD2; V gene: TRBV19; clone size: .; CDR3 length: 14; J gene: TRBJ2-7
CDR3 DNA: TGTGCCAGCAGCGTAGACCCTCGGGGGCCCTATGGCTACACCTTC; CDR3 protein: CASSVDPRGPYGYTF; D gene: .; V gene: TRBV9; clone size: few; CDR3 length: 15; J gene: TRBJ1-2
CDR3 DNA: TGTGCCAGCAGTTTCGGGACAGGGAACGCCAAAAACATTCAGTACTTC; CDR3 protein: CASSFGTGNAKNIQYF; D gene: TRBD1; V gene: TRBV6-5; clone size: few; CDR3 length: 16; J gene: TRBJ2-4
CDR3 DNA: TGTGCCAGCAGCTTGCCAGGAGGGTACCAAGAGACCCAGTACTTC; CDR3 protein: CASSLPGGYQETQYF; D gene: .; V gene: TRBV5-4; clone size: .; CDR3 length: 15; J gene: TRBJ2-5
CDR3 DNA: TGTGCCACCAGCAGAGACCGGGACCAGCCCCAGCATTTT; CDR3 protein: CATSRDRDQPQHF; D gene: .; V gene: TRBV15; clone size: few; CDR3 length: 13; J gene: TRBJ1-5
CDR3 DNA: TGTGCCAGCAGTCCTAGGACGGGACTAGCGCGCGAGCAGTACTTC; CDR3 protein: CASSPRTGLAREQYF; D gene: TRBD2; V gene: TRBV27; clone size: few; CDR3 length: 15; J gene: TRBJ2-7
CDR3 DNA: TGTGCCAGCAGAACTCGGACAGGTCAAGAGACCCAGTACTTC; CDR3 protein: CASRTRTGQETQYF; D gene: TRBD1; V gene: TRBV2; clone size: .; CDR3 length: 14; J gene: TRBJ2-5
CDR3 DNA: TGTGCCAGCAGTTTAATAAGACCAGGGGGCTTCATATCTGGGGCCAACGTCCTGACTTTC; CDR3 protein: CASSLIRPGGFISGANVLTF; D gene: TRBD1; V gene: TRBV27; clone size: .; CDR3 length: 20; J gene: TRBJ2-6
CDR3 DNA: TGTGCCAGCAGCCTACCTGCTCAAGAGACCCAGTACTTC; CDR3 protein: CASSLPAQETQYF; D gene: .; V gene: TRBV7-2; clone size: .; CDR3 length: 13; J gene: TRBJ2-5
CDR3 DNA: TGTGCCTGGAGTCACGGCTACGAGCAGTACTTC; CDR3 protein: CAWSHGYEQYF; D gene: .; V gene: TRBV30; clone size: few; CDR3 length: 11; J gene: TRBJ2-7
CDR3 DNA: TGCAGCGTTGTCGACGGCAAAAGATCCTACGAGCAGTACTTC; CDR3 protein: CSVVDGKRSYEQYF; D gene: .; V gene: TRBV29-1; clone size: .; CDR3 length: 14; J gene: TRBJ2-7
CDR3 DNA: TGTGCCGGTGACAGGGTGAACACTGAAGCTTTCTTT; CDR3 protein: CAGDRVNTEAFF; D gene: TRBD1; V gene: TRBV30; clone size: .; CDR3 length: 12; J gene: TRBJ1-1
CDR3 DNA: TGTGCCAGCAGCCTACGACCGCACACTGAAGCTTTCTTT; CDR3 protein: CASSLRPHTEAFF; D gene: .; V gene: TRBV7-3; clone size: few; CDR3 length: 13; J gene: TRBJ1-1
CDR3 DNA: TGCAGCGTTGGACAGGGCTTATGGGGAGATACGCAGTATTTT; CDR3 protein: CSVGQGLWGDTQYF; D gene: TRBD1; V gene: TRBV29-1; clone size: .; CDR3 length: 14; J gene: TRBJ2-3
CDR3 DNA: TGTGCCATCAGCCCAGGGGCAGGGGAGACCCAGTACTTC; CDR3 protein: CAISPGAGETQYF; D gene: .; V gene: TRBV10-3; clone size: .; CDR3 length: 13; J gene: TRBJ2-5